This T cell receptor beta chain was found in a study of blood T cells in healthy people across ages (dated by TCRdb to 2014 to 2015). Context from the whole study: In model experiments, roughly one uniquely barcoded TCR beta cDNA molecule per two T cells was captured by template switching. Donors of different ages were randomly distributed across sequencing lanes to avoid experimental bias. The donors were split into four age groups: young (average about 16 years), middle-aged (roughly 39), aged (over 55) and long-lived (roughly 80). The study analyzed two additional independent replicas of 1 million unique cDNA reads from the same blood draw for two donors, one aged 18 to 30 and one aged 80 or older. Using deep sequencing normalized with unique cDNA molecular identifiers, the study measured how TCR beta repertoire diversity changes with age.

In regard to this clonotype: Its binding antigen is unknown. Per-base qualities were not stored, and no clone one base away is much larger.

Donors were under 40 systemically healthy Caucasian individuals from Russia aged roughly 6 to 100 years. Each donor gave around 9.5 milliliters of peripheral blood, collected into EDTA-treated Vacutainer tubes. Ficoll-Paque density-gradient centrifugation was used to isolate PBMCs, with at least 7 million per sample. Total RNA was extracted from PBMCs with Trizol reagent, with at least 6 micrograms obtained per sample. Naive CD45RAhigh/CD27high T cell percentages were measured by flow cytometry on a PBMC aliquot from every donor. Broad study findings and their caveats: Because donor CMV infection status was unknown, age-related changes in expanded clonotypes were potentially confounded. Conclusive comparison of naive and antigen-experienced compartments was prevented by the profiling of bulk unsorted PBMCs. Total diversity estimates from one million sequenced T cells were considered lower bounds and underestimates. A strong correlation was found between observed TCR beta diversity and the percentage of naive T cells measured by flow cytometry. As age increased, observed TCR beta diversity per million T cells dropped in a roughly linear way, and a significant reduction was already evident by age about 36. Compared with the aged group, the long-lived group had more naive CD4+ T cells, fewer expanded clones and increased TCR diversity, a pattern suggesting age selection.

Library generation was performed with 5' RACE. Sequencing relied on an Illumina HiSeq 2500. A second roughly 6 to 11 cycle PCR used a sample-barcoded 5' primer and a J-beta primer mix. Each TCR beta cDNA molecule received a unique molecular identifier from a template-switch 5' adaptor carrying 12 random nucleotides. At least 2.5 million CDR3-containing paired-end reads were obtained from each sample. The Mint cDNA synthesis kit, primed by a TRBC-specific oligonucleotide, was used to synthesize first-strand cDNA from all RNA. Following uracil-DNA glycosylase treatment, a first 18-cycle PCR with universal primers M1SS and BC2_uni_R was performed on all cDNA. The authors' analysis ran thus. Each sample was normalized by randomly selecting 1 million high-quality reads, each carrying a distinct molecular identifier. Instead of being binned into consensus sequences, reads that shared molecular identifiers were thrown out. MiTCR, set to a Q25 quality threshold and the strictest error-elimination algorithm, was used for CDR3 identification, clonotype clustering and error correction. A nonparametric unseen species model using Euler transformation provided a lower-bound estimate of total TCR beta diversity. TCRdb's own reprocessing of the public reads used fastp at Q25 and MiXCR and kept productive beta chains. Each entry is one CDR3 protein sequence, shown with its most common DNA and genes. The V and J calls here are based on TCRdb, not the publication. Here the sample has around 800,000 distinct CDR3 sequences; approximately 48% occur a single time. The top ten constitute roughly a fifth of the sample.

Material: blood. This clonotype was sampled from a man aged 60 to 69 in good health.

The CDR3 reads CANFRDGLKYGYTF. The nucleotide sequence reads as follows: TGTGCCAACTTTAGGGACGGACTAAAATATGGCTACACCTTC. The rearranged segments are TRBV2 and TRBJ1-2; matching of 5 bases hints at TRBD1 as the D gene. Spanning cysteine to phenylalanine, the CDR3 consists of 14 amino acids. The kept DNA is CDR3 alone, 42 bases in frame from the first base. V and J are truncated by 10 bases and 5 bases respectively, leaving an intervening sequence of 20 bases. CDR1 SNHLY and CDR2 FYNNEI were looked up in the germline V gene.